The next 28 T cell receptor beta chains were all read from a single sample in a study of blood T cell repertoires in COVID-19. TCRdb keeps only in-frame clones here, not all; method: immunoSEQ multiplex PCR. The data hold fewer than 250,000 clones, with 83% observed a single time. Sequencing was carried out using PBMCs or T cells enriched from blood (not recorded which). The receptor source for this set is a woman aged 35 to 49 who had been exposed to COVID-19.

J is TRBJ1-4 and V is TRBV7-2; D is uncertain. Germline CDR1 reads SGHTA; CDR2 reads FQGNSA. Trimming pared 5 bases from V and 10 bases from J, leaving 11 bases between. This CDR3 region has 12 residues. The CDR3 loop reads CASSLSEGKLFF. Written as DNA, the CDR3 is TGTGCCAGCAGCCTGAGCGAGGGAAAACTGTTTTTT.

CDR3 coding DNA: TGTGCCACCAGCAGAGGTGGGGAGGAAAAACTGTTTTTT. Protein: CATSRGGEEKLFF. V is TRBV15 and J is TRBJ1-4; D gene ambiguous. The V gene lost 1 base and the J gene lost 8 bases, with 8 bases spanning the gap. This CDR3 has 13 residues. The germline V gene has CDR1 LNHNV and CDR2 YYDKDF (reference sequence).

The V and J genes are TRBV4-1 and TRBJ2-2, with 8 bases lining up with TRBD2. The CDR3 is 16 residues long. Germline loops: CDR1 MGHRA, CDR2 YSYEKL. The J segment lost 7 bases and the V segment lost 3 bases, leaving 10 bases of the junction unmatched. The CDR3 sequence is CASSQGLRGVNGELFF. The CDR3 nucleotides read TGCGCCAGCAGCCAGGGTTTGCGGGGGGTGAACGGGGAGCTGTTTTTT.

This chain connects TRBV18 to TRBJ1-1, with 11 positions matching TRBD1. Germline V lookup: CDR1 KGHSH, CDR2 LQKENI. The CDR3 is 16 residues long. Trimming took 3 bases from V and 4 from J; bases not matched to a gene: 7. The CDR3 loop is CASSPPGQGVSTEAFF. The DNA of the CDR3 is TGTGCCAGCTCACCTCCGGGACAGGGGGTGAGCACTGAAGCTTTCTTT.

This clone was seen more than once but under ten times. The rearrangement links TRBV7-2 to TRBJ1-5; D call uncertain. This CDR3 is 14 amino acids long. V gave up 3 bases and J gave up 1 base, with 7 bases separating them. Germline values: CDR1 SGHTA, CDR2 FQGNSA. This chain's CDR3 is CASSFLESNQPQHF. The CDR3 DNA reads TGTGCCAGCAGCTTTCTCGAGAGCAATCAGCCCCAGCATTTT.

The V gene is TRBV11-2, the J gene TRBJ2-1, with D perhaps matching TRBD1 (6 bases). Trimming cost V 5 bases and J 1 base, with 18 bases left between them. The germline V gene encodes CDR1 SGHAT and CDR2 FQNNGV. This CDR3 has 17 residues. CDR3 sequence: CASSPLPGQRSYNEQFF. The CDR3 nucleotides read TGTGCCAGCAGCCCTCTCCCAGGACAGCGATCCTACAATGAGCAGTTCTTC.

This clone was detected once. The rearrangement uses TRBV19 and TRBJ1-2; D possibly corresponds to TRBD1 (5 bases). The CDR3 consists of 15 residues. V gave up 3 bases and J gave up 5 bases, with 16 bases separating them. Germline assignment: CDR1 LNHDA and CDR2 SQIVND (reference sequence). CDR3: CASSISFRQNYGYTF. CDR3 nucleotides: TGTGCCAGTAGTATCTCGTTTAGACAGAATTATGGCTACACCTTC. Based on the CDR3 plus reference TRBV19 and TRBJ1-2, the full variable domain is DGGITQSPKYLFRKEGQNVTLSCEQNLNHDAMYWYRQDPGQGLRLIYYSQIVNDFQKGDIAEGYSVSREKKESFPLTVTSAQKNPTAFYLCASSISFRQNYGYTFGSGTRLTVV.

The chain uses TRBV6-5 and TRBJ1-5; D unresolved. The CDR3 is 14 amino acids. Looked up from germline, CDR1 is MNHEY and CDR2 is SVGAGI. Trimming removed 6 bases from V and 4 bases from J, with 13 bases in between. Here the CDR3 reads CASSGNPSNQPQHF. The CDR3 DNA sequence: TGTGCCAGCAGCGGTAACCCTTCAAATCAGCCCCAGCATTTT.

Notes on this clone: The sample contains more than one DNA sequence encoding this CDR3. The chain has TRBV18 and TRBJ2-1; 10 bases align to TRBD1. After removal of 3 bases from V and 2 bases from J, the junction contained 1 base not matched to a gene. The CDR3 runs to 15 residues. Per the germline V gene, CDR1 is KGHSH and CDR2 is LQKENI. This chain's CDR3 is CASSPGQGAYNEQFF. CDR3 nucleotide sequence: TGTGCCAGCTCACCTGGACAGGGGGCCTACAATGAGCAGTTCTTC.

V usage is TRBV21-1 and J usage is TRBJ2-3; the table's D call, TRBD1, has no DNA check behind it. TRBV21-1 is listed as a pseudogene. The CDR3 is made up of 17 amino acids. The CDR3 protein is CASILPTDRKCTDTQYF. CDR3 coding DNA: TGTGCCAGCATCCTACCAACGGACAGAAAATGCACAGATACGCAGTATTTT.

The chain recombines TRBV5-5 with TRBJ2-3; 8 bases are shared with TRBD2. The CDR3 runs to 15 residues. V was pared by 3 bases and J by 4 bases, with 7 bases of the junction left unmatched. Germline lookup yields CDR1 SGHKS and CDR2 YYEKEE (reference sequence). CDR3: CASSWWSSGPDTQYF. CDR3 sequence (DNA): TGTGCCAGCAGCTGGTGGTCTAGCGGGCCAGATACGCAGTATTTT.

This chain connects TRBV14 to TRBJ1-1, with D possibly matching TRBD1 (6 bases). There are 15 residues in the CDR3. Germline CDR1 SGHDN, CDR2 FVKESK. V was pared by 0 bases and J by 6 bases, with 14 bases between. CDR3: CASSQDYTQGAEAFF. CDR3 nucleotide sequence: TGTGCCAGCAGCCAAGATTATACACAGGGTGCTGAAGCTTTCTTT.

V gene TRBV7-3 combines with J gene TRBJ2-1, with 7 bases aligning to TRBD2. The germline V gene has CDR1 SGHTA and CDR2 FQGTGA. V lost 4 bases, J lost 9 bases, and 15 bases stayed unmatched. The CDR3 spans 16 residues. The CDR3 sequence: CASSSPGALTGGEQFF. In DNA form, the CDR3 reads TGTGCCAGCAGCTCCCCCGGGGCTCTCACGGGGGGTGAGCAGTTCTTC.

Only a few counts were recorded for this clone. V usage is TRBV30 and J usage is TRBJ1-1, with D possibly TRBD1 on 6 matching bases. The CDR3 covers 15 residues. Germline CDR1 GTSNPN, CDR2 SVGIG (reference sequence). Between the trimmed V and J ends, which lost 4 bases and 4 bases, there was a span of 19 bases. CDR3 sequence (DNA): TGTGCCTGGACTCTCTCAACAGGGAGTGGCACTGAAGCTTTCTTT. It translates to CAWTLSTGSGTEAFF.

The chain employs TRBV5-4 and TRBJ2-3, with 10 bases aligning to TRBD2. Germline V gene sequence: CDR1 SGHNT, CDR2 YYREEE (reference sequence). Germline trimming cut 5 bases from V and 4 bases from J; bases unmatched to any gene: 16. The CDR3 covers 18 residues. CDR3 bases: TGTGCCAGCAGTCCCCCGGGGCCCAGCGGGGGGGTGGCAGATACGCAGTATTTT. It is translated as CASSPPGPSGGVADTQYF.

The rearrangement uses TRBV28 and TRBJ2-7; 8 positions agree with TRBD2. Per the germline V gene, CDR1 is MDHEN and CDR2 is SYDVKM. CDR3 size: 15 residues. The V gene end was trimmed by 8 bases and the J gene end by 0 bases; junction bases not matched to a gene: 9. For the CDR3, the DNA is TGTGCCAGCGTTCACGCGGGGGGCCGCTCCTACGAGCAGTACTTC. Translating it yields CASVHAGGRSYEQYF.

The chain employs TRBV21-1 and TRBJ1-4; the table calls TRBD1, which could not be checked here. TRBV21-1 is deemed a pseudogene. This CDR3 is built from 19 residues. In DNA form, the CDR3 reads TGTGCCAGCAAAATACCCCGGCAGGGGGGCCGGGAAACTAATGAAAAACTGTTTTTT. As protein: CASKIPRQGGRETNEKLFF.

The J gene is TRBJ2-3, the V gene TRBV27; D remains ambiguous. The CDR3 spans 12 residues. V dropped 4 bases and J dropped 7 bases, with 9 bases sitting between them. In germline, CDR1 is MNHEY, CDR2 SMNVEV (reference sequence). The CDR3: CASSSDSYTQYF. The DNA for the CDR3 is TGTGCCAGCAGTTCCGACTCTTATACGCAGTATTTT.

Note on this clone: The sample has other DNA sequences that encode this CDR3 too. CDR3 sequence (DNA): TGCAGTGCTAACAGGAACTATGGCTACACCTTC. The encoded protein is CSANRNYGYTF. The V call is TRBV20-1, the J call TRBJ1-2; D is perhaps TRBD1 (5 bases). This CDR3 has 11 residues. Germline CDR1 reads DFQATT; CDR2 reads SNEGSKA (reference sequence). V gave up 4 bases and J gave up 2 bases, with 5 bases separating them.

CDR3: CASSQISTRGAVNTEAFF. As DNA, the CDR3 is TGCGCCAGCAGCCAGATAAGTACTCGGGGGGCGGTGAACACTGAAGCTTTCTTT. V gene TRBV4-1 combines with J gene TRBJ1-1, with D maybe TRBD1 (6 bases). Per the germline V gene, CDR1 is MGHRA and CDR2 is YSYEKL. V lost 3 bases, J lost 0 bases, and 20 bases lay in between. CDR3 length: 18 residues.

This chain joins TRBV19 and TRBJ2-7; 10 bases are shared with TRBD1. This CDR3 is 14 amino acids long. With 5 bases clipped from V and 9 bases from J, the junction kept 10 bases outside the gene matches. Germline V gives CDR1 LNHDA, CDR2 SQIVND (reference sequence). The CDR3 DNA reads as TGTGCCAGTAGTGGATCGACAGGGGGCTTGGGGCAGTACTTC. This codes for CASSGSTGGLGQYF.

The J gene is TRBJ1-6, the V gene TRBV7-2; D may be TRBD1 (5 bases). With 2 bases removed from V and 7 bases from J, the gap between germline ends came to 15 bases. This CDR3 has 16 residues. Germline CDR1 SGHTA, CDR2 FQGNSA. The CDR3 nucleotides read TGTGCCAGCAGCTTAAACTCCCCCGGACAAAATTCACCCCTCCACTTT. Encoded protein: CASSLNSPGQNSPLHF.

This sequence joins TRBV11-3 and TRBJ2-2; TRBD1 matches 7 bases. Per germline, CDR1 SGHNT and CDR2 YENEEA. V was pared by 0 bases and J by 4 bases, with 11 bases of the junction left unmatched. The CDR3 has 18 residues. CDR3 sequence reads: CASSLEGLGQAGTGELFF. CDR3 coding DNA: TGTGCCAGCAGCTTAGAGGGTCTTGGACAGGCGGGCACCGGGGAGCTGTTTTTT.

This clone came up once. Here the CDR3 reads CASSLVQFSGNTIYF. As DNA, the CDR3 is TGTGCCAGCAGCTTGGTTCAGTTCTCTGGAAACACCATATATTTT. The rearrangement links TRBV5-8 to TRBJ1-3, with D unresolved. Trimming shortened V by 0 bases and J by 0 bases, and 7 bases separated the two germline ends. The CDR3 totals 15 residues. CDR1 and CDR2 (germline): SGHTS, YDEGEE.

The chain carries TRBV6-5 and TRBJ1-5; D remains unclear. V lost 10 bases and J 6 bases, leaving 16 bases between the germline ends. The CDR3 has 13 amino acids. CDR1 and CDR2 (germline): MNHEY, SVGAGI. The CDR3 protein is CATKLTDTQPQHF. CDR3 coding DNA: TGTGCCACCAAACTCACAGATACTCAGCCCCAGCATTTT.

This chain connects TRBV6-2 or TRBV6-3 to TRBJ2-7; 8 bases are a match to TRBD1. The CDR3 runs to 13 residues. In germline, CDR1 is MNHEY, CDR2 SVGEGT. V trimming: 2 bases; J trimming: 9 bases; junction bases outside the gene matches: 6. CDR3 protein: CASSYRTGSAQYF. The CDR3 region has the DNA TGTGCCAGCAGTTACCGGACAGGGTCGGCGCAGTACTTC.

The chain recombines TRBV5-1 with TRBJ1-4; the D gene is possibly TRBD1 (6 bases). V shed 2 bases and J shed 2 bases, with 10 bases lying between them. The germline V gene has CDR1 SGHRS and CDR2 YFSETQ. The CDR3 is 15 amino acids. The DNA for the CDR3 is TGCGCCAGCAGCTTATGGGGGCAGACTAATGAAAAACTGTTTTTT. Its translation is CASSLWGQTNEKLFF.

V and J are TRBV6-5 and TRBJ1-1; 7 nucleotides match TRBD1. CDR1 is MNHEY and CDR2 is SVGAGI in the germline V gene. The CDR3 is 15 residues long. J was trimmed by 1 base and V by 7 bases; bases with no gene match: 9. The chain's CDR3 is CASTPTGVKNTEAFF. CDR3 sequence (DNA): TGTGCCAGCACTCCCACAGGGGTAAAGAACACTGAAGCTTTCTTT.